The clone carrying this T cell receptor (beta chain) showed up many times. Antigen: not known. The source of the sample is a study of T cell repertoires in cytomegalovirus infection. Study-level background: Through public TCR beta signatures, both CMV infection and matching HLA type were indicated.

One entry per CDR3 protein results from TCRdb running MiXCR on the reads. This table holds roughly 230,000 distinct CDR3 sequences, approximately 17% found once. Overall study findings and caveats: CMV carriers having the relevant HLA were flagged by cumulative public TCR beta family frequency. Dominating the ex vivo response were HLA-C-restricted CMV-specific TCR beta clonotypes.

Sequenced sample: CD8+ T cells from PBMCs. This clonotype was sampled from a human donor in good health (CMV status not recorded). Some clones in this sample may be carry-over from other donors' samples.

The CDR3 DNA is TGTGCCAGCAGCTTATGGTCGGGGACTAGCGGGGGGGCGGGGACCCAGTACTTC. Translated: CASSLWSGTSGGAGTQYF. The chain is built from TRBV7-2 and TRBJ2-5, with 16 bases identical to TRBD2. V dropped 2 bases and J dropped 7; count of bases not matched to a gene: 10. The CDR3 has 18 amino acids. Germline V gene lookup returns CDR1 SGHTA and CDR2 FQGNSA.